The rows below give T cell receptor beta chains drawn from one sample of a study of shared clonotypes between healthy human individuals. Assay used: immunoSEQ multiplex PCR; TCRdb lists only in-frame clones, some missing. The sample carries some 1,100,000 clones, 70% to 80% recorded once. The sequencing input was memory CD4+ T cells from PBMCs. The receptors stem from a man aged 18 to 30 in good health. Some clones in this sample may be carry-over from other donors' samples. The CDR3 runs from the conserved cysteine through the conserved F or W. D genes are given only for firm matches. Size tells how often a clone was seen (once, few, many) or the class of an expanded clone, and some rows leave it out.

abundance	v_gene	j_gene	len	d_gene	CDR3nt	CDR3aa
once	TRBV7-2	TRBJ1-1	13	.	TGTGCCAGCAGCTTCTCGGAGGGGACTGAAGCTTTCTTT	CASSFSEGTEAFF
few	TRBV27	TRBJ2-5	14	TRBD1	TGTGCCAGCAGTTTATCTACGGCAGGGGGGACCCAGTACTTC	CASSLSTAGGTQYF
.	TRBV28	TRBJ2-7	12	.	TGTGCCAGCAGTTTTTCAGACGGGAGCGGGTACTTC	CASSFSDGSGYF
.	TRBV14	TRBJ2-5	13	.	TGTGCCAGCAGCCTCCGGGTAGGGGAGACCCAGTACTTC	CASSLRVGETQYF
.	TRBV7-8	TRBJ1-1	16	.	TGTGCCAGCAGCCCCACGGGCAGGGCCCTGAACACTGAAGCTTTCTTT	CASSPTGRALNTEAFF
.	TRBV15	TRBJ2-1	15	TRBD2	TGTGCCACCAGCAGAGATCCCGGACTAGCCGGTGAGCAGTTCTTC	CATSRDPGLAGEQFF
.	TRBV5-1	TRBJ2-3	14	.	TGCGCCAGCAGCCGTGGGGAAAGCACAGATACGCAGTATTTT	CASSRGESTDTQYF
.	TRBV28	TRBJ1-2	11	TRBD1	TGTGCCAGCGACAGGGGGCAAGGCTACACCTTC	CASDRGQGYTF
.	TRBV5-6	TRBJ2-7	17	TRBD2	TGTGCCAGCAGCATCGGGACTAGCGGGAGTTATATCCACGAGCAGTACTTC	CASSIGTSGSYIHEQYF
.	TRBV28	TRBJ1-2	14	TRBD1	TGTGCCAGCAGTAGAGCCGGGACAGCATATGGCTACACCTTC	CASSRAGTAYGYTF
.	TRBV4-1	TRBJ2-2	14	.	TGCGCCAGCAGCCAAAAGGGGGGAGCCGGGGAGCTGTTTTTT	CASSQKGGAGELFF
.	TRBV5-6	TRBJ2-1	17	TRBD2	TGTGCCACCTCTCTACTAGCGGGAAAAAGCTCCTACAATGAGCAGTTCTTC	CATSLLAGKSSYNEQFF